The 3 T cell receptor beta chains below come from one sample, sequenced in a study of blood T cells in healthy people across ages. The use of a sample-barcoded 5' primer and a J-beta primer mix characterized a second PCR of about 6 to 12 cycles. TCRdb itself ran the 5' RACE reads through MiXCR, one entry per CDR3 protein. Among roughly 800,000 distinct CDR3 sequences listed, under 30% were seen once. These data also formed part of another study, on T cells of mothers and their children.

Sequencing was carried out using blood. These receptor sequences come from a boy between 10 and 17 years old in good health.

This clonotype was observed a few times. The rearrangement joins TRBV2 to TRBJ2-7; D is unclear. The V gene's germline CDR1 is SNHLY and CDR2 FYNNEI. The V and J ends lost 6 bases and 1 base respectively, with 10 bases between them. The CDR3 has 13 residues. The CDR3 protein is CASRAGDSYEQYF. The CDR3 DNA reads TGTGCCAGCAGGGCTGGGGATTCCTACGAGCAGTACTTC.

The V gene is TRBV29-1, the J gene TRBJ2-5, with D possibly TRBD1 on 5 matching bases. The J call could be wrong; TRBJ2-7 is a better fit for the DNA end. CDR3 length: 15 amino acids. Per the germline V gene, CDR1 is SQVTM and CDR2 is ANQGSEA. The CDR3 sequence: CSAKIGAALSYEQYF. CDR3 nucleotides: TGCAGCGCCAAGATAGGGGCGGCCCTCTCCTACGAGCAGTACTTC.

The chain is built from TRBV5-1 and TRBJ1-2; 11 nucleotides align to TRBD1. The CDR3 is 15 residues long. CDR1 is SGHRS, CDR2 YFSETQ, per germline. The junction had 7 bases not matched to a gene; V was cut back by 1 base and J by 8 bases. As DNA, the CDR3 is TGCGCCAGCAGCTTGAGCGGACAGGGGGCAGGAGGCTACACCTTC. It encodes CASSLSGQGAGGYTF.